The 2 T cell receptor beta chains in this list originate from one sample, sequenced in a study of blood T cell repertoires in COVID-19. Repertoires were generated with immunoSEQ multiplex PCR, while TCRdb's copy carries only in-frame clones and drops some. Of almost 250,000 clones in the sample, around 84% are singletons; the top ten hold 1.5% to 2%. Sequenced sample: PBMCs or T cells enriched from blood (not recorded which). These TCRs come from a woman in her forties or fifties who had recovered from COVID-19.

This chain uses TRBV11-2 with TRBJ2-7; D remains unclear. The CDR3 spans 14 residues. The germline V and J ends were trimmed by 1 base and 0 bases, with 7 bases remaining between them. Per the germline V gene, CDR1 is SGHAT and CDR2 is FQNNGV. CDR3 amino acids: CASSLAQHSYEQYF. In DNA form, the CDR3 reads TGTGCCAGCAGCTTAGCACAGCACTCCTACGAGCAGTACTTC.

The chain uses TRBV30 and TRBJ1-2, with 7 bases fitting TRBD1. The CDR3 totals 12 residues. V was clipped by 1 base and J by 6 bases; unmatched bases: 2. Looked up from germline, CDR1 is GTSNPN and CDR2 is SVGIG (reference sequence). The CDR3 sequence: CAWSEGTDGYTF. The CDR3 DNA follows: TGTGCCTGGAGTGAGGGGACAGATGGCTACACCTTC.